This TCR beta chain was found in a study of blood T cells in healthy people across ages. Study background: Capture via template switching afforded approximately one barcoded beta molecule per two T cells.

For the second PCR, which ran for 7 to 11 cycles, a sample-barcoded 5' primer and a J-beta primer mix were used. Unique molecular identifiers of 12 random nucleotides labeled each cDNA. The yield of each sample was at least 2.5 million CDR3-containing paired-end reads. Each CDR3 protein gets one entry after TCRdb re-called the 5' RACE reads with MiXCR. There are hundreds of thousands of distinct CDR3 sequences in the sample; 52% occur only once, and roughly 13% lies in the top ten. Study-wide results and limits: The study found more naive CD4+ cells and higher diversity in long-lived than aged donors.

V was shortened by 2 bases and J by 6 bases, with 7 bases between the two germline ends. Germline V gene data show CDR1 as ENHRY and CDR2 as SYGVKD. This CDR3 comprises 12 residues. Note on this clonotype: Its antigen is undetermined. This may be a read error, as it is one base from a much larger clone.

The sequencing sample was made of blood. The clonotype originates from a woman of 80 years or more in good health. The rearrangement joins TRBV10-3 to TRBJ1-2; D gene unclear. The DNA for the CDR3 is TGTGCCATCAGTGAGGGGTTAGATGGCTACACCTTC. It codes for CAISEGLDGYTF.